This TCR beta chain was identified in a study of shared clonotypes between healthy human individuals. This clone was observed a single time. Germline V CDR1 and CDR2: LGHNA, YSLEER. The CDR3 is made up of 13 amino acids. The ends were cut back, 0 bases at V and 14 bases at J, with 14 bases in the middle. Profiled with immunoSEQ multiplex PCR; TCRdb holds only in-frame clones, not every one. This table has 1 million to 1.2 million clones, around 77% appearing once. Material for sequencing was memory CD4+ T cells from PBMCs. Specified subset: CD45RA-negative fraction. The V and J genes are TRBV4-3 and TRBJ2-1, with a weak D call TRBD1 (6 bases). The sequence was obtained from a man between 18 and 35 years old in good health. Some clones in this sample may be carry-over from other donors' samples. This chain's CDR3 is CASSQDGGGGKFF. The CDR3 DNA reads TGCGCCAGCAGCCAAGATGGGGGCGGAGGCAAGTTCTTC.